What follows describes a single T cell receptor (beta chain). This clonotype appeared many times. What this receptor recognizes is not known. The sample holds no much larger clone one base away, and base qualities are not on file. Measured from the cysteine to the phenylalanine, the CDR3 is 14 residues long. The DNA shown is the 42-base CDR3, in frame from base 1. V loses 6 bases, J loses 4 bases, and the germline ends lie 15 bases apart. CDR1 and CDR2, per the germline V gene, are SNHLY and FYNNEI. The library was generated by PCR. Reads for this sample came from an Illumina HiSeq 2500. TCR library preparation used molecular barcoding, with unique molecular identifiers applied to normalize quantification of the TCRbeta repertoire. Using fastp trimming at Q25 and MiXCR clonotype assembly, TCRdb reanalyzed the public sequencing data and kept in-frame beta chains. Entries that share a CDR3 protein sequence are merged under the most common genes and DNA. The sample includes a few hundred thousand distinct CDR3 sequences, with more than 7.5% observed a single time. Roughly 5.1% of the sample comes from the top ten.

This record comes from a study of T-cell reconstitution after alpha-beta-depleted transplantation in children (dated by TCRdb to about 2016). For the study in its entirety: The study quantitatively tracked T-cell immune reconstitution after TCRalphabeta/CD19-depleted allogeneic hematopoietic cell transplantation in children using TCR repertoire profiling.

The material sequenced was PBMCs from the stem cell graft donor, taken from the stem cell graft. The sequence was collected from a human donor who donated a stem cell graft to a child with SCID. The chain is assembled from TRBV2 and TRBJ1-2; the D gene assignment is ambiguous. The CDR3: CASSRRVAGYGYTF. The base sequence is TGTGCCAGCAGCCGGCGGGTAGCGGGCTATGGCTACACCTTC.